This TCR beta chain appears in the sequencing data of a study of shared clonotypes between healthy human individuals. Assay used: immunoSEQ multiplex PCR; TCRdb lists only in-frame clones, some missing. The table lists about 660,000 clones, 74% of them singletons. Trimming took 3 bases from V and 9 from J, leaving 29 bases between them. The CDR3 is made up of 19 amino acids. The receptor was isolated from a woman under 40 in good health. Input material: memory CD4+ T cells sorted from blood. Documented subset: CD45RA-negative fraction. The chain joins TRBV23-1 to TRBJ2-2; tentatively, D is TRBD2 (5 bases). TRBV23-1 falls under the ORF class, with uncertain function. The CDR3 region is CASSHVPQKPGSCCRELFF. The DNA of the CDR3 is TGCGCCAGCAGTCACGTTCCCCAGAAACCGGGGAGTTGTTGTAGGGAGCTGTTTTTT.